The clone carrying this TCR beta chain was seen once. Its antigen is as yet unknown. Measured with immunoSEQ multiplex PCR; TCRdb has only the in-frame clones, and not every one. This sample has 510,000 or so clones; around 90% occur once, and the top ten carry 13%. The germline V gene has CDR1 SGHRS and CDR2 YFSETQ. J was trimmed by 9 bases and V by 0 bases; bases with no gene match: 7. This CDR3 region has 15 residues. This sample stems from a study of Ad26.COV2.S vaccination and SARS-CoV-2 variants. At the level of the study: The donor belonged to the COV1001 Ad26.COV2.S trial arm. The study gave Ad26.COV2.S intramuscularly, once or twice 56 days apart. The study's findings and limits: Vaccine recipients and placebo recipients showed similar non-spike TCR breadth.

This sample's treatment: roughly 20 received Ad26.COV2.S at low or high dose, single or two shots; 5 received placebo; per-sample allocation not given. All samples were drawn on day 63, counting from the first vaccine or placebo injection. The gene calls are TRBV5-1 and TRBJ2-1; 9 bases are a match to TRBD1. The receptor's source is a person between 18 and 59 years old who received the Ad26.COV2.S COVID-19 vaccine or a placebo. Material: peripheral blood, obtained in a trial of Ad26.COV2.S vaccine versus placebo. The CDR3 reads CASSLEDRGSGEQFF. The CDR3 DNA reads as TGCGCCAGCAGCTTGGAGGACAGGGGTAGTGGTGAGCAGTTCTTC. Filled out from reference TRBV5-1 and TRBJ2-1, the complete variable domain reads KAGVTQTPRYLIKTRGQQVTLSCSPISGHRSVSWYQQTPGQGLQFLFEYFSETQRNKGNFPGRFSGRQFSNSRSEMNVSTLELGDSALYLCASSLEDRGSGEQFFGPGTRLTVL.